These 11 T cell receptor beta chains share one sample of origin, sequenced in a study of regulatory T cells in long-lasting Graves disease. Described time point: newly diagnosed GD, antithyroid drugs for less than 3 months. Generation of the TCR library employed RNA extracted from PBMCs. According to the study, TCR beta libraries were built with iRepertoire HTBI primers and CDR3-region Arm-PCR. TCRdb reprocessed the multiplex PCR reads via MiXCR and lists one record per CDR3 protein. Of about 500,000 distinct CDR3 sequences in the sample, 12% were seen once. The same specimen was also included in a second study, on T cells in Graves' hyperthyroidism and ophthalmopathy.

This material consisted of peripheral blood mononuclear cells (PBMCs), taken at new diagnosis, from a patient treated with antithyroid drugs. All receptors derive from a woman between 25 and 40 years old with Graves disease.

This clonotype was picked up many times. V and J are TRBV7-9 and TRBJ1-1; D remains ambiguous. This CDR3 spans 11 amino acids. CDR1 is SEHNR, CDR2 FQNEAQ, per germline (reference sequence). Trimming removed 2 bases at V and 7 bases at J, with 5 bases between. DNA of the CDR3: TGTGCCAGCAGCTTATTAGGTGAAGCTTTCTTT. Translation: CASSLLGEAFF.

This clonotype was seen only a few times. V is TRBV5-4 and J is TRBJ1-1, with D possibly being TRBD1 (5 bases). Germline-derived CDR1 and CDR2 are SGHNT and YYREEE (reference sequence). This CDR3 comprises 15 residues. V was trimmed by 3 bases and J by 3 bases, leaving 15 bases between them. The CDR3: CASSSPLAGHTEAFF. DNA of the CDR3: TGTGCCAGCAGCTCCCCGCTGGCAGGGCACACTGAAGCTTTCTTT.

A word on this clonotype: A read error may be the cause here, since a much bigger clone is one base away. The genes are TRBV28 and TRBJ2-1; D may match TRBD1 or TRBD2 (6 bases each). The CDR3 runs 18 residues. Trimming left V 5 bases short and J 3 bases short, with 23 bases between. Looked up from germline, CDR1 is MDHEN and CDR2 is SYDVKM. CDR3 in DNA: TGTGCCAGCAGTCTTGTCCTAGCAAAAAGGGGGGACTACAATGAGCAGTTCTTC. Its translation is CASSLVLAKRGDYNEQFF.

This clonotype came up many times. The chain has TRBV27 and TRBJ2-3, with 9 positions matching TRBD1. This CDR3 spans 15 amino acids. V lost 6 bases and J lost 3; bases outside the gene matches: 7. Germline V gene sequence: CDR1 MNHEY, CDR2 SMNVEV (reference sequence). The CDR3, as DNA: TGTGCCAGCAGGCCTCACAGGGGGCCGACAGATACGCAGTATTTT. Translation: CASRPHRGPTDTQYF.

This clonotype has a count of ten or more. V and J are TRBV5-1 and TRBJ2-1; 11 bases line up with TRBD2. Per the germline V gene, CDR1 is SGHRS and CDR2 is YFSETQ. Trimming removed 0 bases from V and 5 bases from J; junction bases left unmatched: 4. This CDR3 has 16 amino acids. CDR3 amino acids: CASSLVLAGGHNEQFF. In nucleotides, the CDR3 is TGCGCCAGCAGCTTGGTTCTAGCGGGAGGTCACAATGAGCAGTTCTTC.

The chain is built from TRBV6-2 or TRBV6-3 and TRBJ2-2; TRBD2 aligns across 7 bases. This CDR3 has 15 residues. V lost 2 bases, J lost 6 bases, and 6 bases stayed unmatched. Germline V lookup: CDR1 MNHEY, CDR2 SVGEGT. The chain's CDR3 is CASSYTRLAAGELFF. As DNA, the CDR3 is TGTGCCAGCAGTTACACGAGACTAGCCGCCGGGGAGCTGTTTTTT.

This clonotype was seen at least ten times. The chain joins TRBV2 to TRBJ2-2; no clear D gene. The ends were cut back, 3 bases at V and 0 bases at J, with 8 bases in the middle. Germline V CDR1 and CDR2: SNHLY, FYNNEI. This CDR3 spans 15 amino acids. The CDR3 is CASSELVPNTGELFF. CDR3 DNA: TGTGCCAGCAGTGAGTTAGTCCCGAACACCGGGGAGCTGTTTTTT.

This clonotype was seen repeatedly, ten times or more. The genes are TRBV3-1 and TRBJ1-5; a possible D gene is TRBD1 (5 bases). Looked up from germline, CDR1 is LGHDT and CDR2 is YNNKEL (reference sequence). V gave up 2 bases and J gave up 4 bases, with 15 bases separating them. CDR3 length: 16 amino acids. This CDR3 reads CASSQNAPGPNQPQHF. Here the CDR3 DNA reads TGTGCCAGCAGCCAAAATGCACCGGGACCGAATCAGCCCCAGCATTTT.

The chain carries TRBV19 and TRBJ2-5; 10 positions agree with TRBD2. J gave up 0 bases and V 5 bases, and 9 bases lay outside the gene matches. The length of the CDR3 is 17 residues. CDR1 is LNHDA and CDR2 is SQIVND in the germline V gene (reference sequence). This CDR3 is CASSLTRTSGYQETQYF. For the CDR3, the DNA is TGTGCCAGTAGTCTGACGCGGACTAGCGGATACCAAGAGACCCAGTACTTC.

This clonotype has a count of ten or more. CDR3 nucleotide sequence: TGTGCCAGCACCAGAGAGACAGGGACCGGGTACGAGCAGTACTTC. Translating gives CASTRETGTGYEQYF. The chain employs TRBV2 and TRBJ2-7; 7 bases match TRBD1. The CDR3 runs to 15 residues. CDR1 and CDR2 from the germline V gene are SNHLY and FYNNEI. V was pared by 7 bases and J by 4 bases, with 13 bases of the junction left unmatched. Together with reference TRBV2 and TRBJ2-7, the CDR3 gives the full variable domain: EPEVTQTPSHQVTQMGQEVILRCVPISNHLYFYWYRQILGQKVEFLVSFYNNEISEKSEIFDDQFSVERPDGSNFTLKIRSTKLEDSAMYFCASTRETGTGYEQYFGPGTRLTVT.

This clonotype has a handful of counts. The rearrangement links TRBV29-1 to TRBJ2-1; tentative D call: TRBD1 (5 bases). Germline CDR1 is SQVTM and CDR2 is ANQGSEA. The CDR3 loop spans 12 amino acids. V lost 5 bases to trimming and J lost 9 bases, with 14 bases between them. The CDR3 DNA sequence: TGCAGCGTTAATGGAAGGGGTAGTGAGCAGTTCTTC. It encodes CSVNGRGSEQFF.